This T cell receptor (beta chain) was profiled in a study of blood T cell repertoires in COVID-19. This CDR3 has 17 residues. Germline V gives CDR1 SEHNR, CDR2 FQNEAQ (reference sequence). V lost 7 bases and J 5 bases, leaving 25 bases between the germline ends. Libraries were prepared by immunoSEQ multiplex PCR; TCRdb keeps only in-frame clonotypes and omits some of them. The sample includes 250,000 to 350,000 clones, nearly 90% seen only once; the top ten take more than 7.5%. The chain combines TRBV7-9 with TRBJ2-3; D is possibly TRBD1 (5 bases). The specimen sequenced was peripheral blood. The receptor was isolated from a man aged 18 to 35 with active or convalescent COVID-19. The CDR3 region has the DNA TGTGCCAGCATCCCGGTTGGGGCAGGGATTTATATAGATACGCAGTATTTT. It translates to CASIPVGAGIYIDTQYF. The full variable domain, its missing parts supplied by reference TRBV7-9 and TRBJ2-3, is DTGVSQNPRHKITKRGQNVTFRCDPISEHNRLYWYRQTLGQGPEFLTYFQNEAQLEKSRLLSDRFSAERPKGSFSTLEIQRTEQGDSAMYLCASIPVGAGIYIDTQYFGPGTRLTVL.